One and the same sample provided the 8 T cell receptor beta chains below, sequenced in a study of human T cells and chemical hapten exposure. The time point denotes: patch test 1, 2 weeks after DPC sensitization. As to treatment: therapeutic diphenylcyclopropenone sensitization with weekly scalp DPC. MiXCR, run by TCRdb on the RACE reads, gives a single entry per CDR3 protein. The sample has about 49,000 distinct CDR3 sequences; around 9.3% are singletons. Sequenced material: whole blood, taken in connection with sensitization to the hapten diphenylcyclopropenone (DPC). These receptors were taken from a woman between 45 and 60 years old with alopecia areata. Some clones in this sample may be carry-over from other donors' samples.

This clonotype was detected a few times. CDR3 DNA sequence: TGTGCCAGCAGCTTGGTGGCTAGCGGGATAAATGAGCAGTTCTTC. It translates to CASSLVASGINEQFF. The V call is TRBV5-5, the J call TRBJ2-1, with 9 bases identical to TRBD2. This CDR3 spans 15 amino acids. From germline, CDR1 is SGHKS and CDR2 YYEKEE (reference sequence). Trimming cost V 0 bases and J 7 bases; bases outside gene matches: 5.

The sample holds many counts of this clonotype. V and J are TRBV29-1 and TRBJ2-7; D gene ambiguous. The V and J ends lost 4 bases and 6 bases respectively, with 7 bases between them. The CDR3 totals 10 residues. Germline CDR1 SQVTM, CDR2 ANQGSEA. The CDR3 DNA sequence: TGCAGCGTTGGAGGCTCCGAGCAGTACTTC. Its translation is CSVGGSEQYF.

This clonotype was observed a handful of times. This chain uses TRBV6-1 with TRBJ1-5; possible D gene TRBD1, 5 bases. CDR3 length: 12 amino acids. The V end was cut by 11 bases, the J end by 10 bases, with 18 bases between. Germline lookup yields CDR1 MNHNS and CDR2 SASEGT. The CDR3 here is CAAARGFGPQHF. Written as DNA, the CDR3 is TGTGCCGCCGCGAGGGGATTCGGCCCCCAGCATTTT.

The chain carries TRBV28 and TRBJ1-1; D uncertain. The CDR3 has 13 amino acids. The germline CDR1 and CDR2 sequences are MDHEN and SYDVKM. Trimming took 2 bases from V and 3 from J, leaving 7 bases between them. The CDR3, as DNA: TGTGCCAGCAGTTTAAACATGGACACTGAAGCTTTCTTT. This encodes CASSLNMDTEAFF.

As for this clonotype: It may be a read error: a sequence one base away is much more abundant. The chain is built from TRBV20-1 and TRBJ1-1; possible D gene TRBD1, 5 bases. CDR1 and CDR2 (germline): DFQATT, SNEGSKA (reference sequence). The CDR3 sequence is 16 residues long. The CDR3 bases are TGCAGTGCTAGAGATGATCCGGGGCCCCGAGGCGCTGAAGCTTACTTT. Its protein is CSARDDPGPRGAEAYF.

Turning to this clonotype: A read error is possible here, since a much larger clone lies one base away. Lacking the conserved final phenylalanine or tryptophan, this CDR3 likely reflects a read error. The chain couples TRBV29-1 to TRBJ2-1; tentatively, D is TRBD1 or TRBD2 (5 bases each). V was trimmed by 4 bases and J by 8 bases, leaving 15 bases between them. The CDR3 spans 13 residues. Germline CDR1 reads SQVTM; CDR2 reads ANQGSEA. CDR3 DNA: TGCAGCGTTGGGACTCCAGGGTTCGATGAGCAGTTCTCC. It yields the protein CSVGTPGFDEQFS.

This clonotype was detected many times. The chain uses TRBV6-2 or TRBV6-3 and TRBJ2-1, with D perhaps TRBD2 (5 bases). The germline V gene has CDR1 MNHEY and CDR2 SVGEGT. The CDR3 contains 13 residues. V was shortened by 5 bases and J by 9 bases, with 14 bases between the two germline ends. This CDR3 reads CASSPPSAGEQFF. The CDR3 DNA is TGTGCCAGCAGTCCCCCTTCGGCGGGTGAGCAGTTCTTC.

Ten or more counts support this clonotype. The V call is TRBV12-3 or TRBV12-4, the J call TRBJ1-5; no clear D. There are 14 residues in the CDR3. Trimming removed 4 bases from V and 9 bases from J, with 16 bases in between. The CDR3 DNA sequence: TGTGCCAGCAGTTCCCCCGGTCCGACTGTGCCCCAGCATTTT. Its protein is CASSSPGPTVPQHF.